The clone carrying this TCR beta chain showed up just a few times. The antigen remains undetermined. Sequencing used immunoSEQ multiplex PCR; TCRdb keeps in-frame clones, though not all of them. The profile shows over 3,000 clones, around 72% of them singletons. The CDR3 sequence is 14 residues long. CDR1 SGHVS and CDR2 FQNEAQ come from the germline V gene. Trimming removed 1 base from V and 5 bases from J, with 11 bases in between. This entry is derived from a study of PD-1 blockade in classical Hodgkin lymphoma. Whole-study findings and limits: With respect to the repertoire differences, their causes, possibly disease activity or prior therapy, remain undefined. Individuals who commenced nivolumab within less than 1 year of ASCT were excluded. CD4+ TCR diversity, unlike CD8+, climbed significantly by C4D1.

Noted time point: cycle 4 day 1 (C4D1), after 6 weeks of nivolumab. In every patient, relapse followed autologous stem cell transplantation, while exposure to brentuximab vedotin differed. Reported best responses ranged across complete response, partial response or progressive disease. The rearrangement links TRBV7-8 to TRBJ2-5; perhaps D is TRBD1 or TRBD2 (6 bases each). Sequencing was performed on peripheral blood mononuclear cells (PBMCs), taken before the fourth cycle of nivolumab. This sequence was found in a human donor with classical Hodgkin lymphoma. The CDR3 DNA reads as TGTGCCAGCAGCTTAGTGGGGGGCCGGGAGACCCAGTACTTC. Amino acids: CASSLVGGRETQYF. Complete variable domain (other parts from reference TRBV7-8 and TRBJ2-5): GAGVSQSPRYKVAKRGQDVALRCDPISGHVSLFWYQQALGQGPEFLTYFQNEAQLDKSGLPSDRFFAERPEGSVSTLKIQRTQQEDSAVYLCASSLVGGRETQYFGPGTRLLVL.